The present entry profiles one T cell receptor beta chain with its context. The sample is drawn from a study of CD8+ T cells in alopecia areata. Germline CDR1 reads SGHNT; CDR2 reads YYREEE (reference sequence). V gave up 1 base and J gave up 4 bases, with 5 bases separating them. This CDR3 region has 13 residues. Described treatment: oral pan-JAK inhibitor, 5-10 mg twice daily. Starting from PBMCs, sorting isolated CD4+ and CD8+ T cells. cDNA prepared by RNA extraction and subsequent reverse transcription served as the template for sequencing. Data came from immunoSEQ multiplex PCR; TCRdb stores just in-frame clones and leaves some out. The sample holds fewer than 150,000 clones, around four fifths seen once.

The sample here was CD8+ T cells sorted from blood, taken at week 4, from a patient treated with tofacitinib. The J gene is TRBJ2-2, the V gene TRBV5-4, with D possibly TRBD1 on 5 matching bases. The TCR comes from a human donor with alopecia areata. The DNA of the CDR3 is TGTGCCAGCAGCTTGACAGGCACCGGGGAGCTGTTTTTT. Translation: CASSLTGTGELFF.